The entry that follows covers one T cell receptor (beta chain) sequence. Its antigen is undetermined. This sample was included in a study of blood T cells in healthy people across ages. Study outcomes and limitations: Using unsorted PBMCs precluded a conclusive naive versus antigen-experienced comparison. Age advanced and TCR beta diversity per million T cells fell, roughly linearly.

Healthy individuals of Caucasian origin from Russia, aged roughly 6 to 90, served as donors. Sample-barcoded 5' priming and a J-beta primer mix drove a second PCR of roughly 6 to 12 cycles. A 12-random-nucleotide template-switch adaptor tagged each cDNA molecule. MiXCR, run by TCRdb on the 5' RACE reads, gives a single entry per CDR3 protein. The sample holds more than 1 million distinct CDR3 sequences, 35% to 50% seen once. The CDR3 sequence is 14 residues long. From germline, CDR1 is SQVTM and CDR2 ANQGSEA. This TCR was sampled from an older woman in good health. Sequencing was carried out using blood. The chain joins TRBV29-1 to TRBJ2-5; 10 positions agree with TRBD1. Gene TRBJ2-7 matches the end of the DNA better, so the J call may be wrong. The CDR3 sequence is CSASNRDRGGEQYF. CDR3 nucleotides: TGCAGCGCCAGCAACCGGGACAGGGGAGGCGAGCAGTACTTC.